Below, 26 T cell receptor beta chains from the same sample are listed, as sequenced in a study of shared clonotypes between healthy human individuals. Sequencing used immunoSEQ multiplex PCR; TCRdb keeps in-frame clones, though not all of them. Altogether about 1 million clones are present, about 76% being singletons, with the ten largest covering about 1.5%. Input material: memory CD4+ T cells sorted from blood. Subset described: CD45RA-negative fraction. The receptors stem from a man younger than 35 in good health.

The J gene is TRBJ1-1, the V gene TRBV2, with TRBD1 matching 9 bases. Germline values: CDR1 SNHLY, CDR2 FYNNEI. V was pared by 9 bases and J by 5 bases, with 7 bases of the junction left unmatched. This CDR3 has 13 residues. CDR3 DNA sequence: TGTGCCAGTCTACAGGGGGCTCGGACTGAAGCTTTCTTT. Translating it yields CASLQGARTEAFF.

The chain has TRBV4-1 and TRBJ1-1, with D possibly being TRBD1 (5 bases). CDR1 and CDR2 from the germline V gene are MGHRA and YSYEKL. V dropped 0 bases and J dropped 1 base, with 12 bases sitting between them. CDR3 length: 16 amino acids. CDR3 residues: CASSQDGQGPNTEAFF. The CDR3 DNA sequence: TGCGCCAGCAGCCAAGACGGGCAGGGCCCGAACACTGAAGCTTTCTTT.

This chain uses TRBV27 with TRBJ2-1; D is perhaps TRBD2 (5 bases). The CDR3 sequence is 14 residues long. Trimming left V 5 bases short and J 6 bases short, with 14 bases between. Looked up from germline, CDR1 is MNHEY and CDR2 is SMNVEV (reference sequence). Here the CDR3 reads CASSTRGRGNEQFF. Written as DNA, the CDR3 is TGTGCCAGCAGTACTCGAGGACGGGGCAATGAGCAGTTCTTC.

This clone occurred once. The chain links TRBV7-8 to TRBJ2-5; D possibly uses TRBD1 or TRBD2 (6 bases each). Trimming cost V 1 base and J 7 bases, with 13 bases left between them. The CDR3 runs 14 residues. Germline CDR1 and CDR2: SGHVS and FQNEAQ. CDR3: CASSLGRGGGTQYF. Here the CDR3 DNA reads TGTGCCAGCAGCTTAGGCAGGGGAGGAGGGACCCAGTACTTC.

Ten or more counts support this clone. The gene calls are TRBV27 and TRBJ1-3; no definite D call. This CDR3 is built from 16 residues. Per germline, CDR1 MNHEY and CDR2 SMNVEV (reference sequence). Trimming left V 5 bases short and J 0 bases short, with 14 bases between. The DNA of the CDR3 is TGTGCCAGCAGTCAAAGACCGCCCTACTCTGGAAACACCATATATTTT. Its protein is CASSQRPPYSGNTIYF.

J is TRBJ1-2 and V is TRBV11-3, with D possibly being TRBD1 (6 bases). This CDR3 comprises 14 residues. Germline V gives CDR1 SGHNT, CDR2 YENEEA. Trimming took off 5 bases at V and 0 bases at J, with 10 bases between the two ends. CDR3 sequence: CASSHGQTNYGYTF. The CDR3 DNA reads TGTGCCAGCAGCCACGGACAGACTAACTATGGCTACACCTTC.

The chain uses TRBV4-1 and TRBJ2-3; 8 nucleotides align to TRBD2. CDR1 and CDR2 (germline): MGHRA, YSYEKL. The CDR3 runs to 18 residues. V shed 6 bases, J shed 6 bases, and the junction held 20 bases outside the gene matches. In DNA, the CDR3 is TGCGCCAGCAGTCGGAATGTGGGGCGGGGGGCAAAAAAGGATACGCAGTATTTT. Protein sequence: CASSRNVGRGAKKDTQYF.

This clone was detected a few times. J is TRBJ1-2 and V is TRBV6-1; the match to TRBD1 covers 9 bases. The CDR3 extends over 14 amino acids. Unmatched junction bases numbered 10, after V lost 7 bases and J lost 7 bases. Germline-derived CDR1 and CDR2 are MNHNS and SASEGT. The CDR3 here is CASTEDRGARGYTF. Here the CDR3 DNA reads TGTGCCAGCACCGAGGACAGGGGAGCCCGTGGCTACACCTTC.

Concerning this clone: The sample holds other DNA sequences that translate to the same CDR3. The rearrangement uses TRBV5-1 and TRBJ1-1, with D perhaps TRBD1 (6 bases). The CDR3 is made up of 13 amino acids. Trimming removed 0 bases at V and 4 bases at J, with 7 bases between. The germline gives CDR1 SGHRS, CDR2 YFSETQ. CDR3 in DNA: TGCGCCAGCAGCTTGGCAGGGGTCACTGAAGCTTTCTTT. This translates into CASSLAGVTEAFF.

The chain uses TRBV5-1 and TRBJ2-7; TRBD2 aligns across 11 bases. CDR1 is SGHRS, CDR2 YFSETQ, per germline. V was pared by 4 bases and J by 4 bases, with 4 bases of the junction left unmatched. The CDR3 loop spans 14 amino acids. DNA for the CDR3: TGCGCCAGCAGCCCTAGCGGGGGGAAGTACGAGCAGTACTTC. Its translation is CASSPSGGKYEQYF.

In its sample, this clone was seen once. CDR3 bases: TGTGCCAGCAGTGTCTCGAAGAGTTCAAACACCGGGGAGCTGTTTTTT. Its translation: CASSVSKSSNTGELFF. The rearrangement joins TRBV28 to TRBJ2-2; D uncertain. CDR3 length: 16 residues. Germline CDR1 MDHEN, CDR2 SYDVKM. Trimming removed 5 bases at V and 2 bases at J, with 15 bases between.

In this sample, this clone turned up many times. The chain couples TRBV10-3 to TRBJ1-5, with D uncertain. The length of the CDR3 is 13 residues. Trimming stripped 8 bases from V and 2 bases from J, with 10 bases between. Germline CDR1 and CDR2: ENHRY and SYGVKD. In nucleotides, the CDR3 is TGTGCCATCGGCGATCAGGGCAATCAGCCCCAGCATTTT. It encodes CAIGDQGNQPQHF.

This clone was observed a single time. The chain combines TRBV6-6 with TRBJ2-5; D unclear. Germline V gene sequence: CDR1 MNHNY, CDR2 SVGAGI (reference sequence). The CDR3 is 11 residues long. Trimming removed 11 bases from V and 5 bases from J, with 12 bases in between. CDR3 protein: CASQLRETQYF. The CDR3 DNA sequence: TGTGCCTCACAATTAAGGGAGACCCAGTACTTC.

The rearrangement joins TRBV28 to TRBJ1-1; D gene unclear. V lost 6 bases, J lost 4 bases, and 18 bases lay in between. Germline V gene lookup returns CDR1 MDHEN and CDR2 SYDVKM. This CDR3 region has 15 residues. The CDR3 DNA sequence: TGTGCCAGCAGCCCCACCGGGAGGCCTGGCACTGAAGCTTTCTTT. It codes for CASSPTGRPGTEAFF.

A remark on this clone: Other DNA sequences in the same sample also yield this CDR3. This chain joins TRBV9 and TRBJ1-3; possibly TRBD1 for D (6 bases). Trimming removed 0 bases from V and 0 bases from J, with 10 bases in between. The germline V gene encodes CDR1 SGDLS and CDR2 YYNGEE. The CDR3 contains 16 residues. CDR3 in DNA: TGTGCCAGCAGCGTAGGGGTGGGGGCCTCTGGAAACACCATATATTTT. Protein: CASSVGVGASGNTIYF.

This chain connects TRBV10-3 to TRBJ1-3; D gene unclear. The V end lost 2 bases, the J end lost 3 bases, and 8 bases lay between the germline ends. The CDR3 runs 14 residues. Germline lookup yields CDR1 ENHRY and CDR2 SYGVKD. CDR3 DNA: TGTGCCATCAGTGAGACGGGCAGTGGAAACACCATATATTTT. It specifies CAISETGSGNTIYF.

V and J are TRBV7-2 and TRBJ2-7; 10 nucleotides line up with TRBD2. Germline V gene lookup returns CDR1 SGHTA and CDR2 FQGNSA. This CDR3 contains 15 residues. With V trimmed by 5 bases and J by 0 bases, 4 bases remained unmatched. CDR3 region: CASSPLAGSSYEQYF. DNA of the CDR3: TGTGCCAGCAGCCCACTAGCGGGAAGCTCCTACGAGCAGTACTTC.

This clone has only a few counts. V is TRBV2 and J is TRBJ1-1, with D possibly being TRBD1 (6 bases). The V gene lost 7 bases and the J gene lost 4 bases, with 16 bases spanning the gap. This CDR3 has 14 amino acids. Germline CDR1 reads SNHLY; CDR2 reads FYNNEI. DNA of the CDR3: TGTGCCAGCATCTTGGACAGTTCCGTCACTGAAGCTTTCTTT. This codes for CASILDSSVTEAFF.

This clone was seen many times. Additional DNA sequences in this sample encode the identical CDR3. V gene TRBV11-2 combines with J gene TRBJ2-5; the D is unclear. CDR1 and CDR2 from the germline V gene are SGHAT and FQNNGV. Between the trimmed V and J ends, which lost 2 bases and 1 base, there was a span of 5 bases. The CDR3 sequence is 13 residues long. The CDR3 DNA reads TGTGCCAGCAGCTTACGACTCCAAGAGACCCAGTACTTC. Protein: CASSLRLQETQYF.

The CDR3 reads CASSEQLTVNNGYTF. As DNA, the CDR3 is TGTGCCAGCAGTGAACAACTGACTGTGAATAATGGCTACACCTTC. This rearrangement joins TRBV6-1 to TRBJ1-2; D is unclear. CDR1 is MNHNS, CDR2 SASEGT, per germline. V lost 2 bases and J lost 6, with 16 bases in between. The CDR3 sequence is 15 residues long.

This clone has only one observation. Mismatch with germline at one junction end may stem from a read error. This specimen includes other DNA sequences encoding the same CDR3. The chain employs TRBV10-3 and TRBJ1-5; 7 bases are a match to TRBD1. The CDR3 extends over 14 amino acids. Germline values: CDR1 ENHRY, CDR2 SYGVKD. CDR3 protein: CAISESQGGQPQHF. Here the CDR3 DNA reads TGTGCCATCAGCGAGTCCCAGGGGGGCCAGCCCCAGCATTTT.

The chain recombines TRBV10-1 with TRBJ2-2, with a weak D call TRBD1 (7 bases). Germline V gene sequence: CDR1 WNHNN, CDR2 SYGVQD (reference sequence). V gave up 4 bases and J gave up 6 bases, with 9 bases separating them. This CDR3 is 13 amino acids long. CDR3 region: CASSAGGSGELFF. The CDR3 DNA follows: TGCGCCAGCAGTGCAGGGGGGTCCGGGGAGCTGTTTTTT.

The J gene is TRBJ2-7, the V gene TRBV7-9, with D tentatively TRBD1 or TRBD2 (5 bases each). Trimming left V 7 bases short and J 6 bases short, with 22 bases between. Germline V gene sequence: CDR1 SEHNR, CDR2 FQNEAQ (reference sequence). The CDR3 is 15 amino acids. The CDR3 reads CASNPTNRQLSEQYF. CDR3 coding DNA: TGTGCCAGCAACCCGACTAACCGACAGCTGAGCGAGCAGTACTTC.

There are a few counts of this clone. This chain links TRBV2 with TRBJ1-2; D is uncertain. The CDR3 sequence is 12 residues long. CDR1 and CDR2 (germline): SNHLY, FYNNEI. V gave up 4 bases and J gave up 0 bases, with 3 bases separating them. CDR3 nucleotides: TGTGCCAGCAGTGGGGCTAACTATGGCTACACCTTC. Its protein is CASSGANYGYTF. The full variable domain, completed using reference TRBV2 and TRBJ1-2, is EPEVTQTPSHQVTQMGQEVILRCVPISNHLYFYWYRQILGQKVEFLVSFYNNEISEKSEIFDDQFSVERPDGSNFTLKIRSTKLEDSAMYFCASSGANYGYTFGSGTRLTVV.

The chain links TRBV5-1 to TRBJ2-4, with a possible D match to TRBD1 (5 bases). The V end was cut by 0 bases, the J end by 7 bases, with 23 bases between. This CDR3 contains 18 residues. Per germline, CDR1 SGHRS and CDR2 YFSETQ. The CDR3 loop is CASSLGPPPQGWHNIQYF. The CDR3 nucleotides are TGCGCCAGCAGCTTGGGCCCCCCTCCCCAGGGCTGGCACAACATTCAGTACTTC.

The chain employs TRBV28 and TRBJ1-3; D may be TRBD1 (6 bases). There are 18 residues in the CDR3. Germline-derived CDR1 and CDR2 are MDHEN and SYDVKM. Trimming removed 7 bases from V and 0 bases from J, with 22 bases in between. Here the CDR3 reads CASISGLTGDSSGNTIYF. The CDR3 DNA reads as TGTGCCAGCATAAGTGGGTTGACAGGTGATAGCTCTGGAAACACCATATATTTT.